A single sample is the source of the 14 T cell receptor beta chains below, sequenced in a study of PD-L1 blockade in urothelial cancer. Sample time point: peripheral blood 6 weeks after treatment start. Sequenced by immunoSEQ multiplex PCR; TCRdb stores in-frame clones only, minus some. This table holds about 50,000 clones, 85% to 90% found once. Sequences were derived from PBMCs, sampled around atezolizumab (anti-PD-L1) treatment. These receptor sequences come from a man in his sixties with urothelial cancer.

This chain connects TRBV5-5 to TRBJ2-5; 11 nucleotides line up with TRBD1. Trimming at V came to 2 bases and at J to 5 bases, leaving 8 bases not matched to a gene. The CDR3 is made up of 16 amino acids. Germline V gene data show CDR1 as SGHKS and CDR2 as YYEKEE (reference sequence). Here the CDR3 DNA reads TGTGCCAGCAGCTTATTTGGACAGGGGGCTGGGGAGACCCAGTACTTC. Translated, it gives CASSLFGQGAGETQYF.

This sequence joins TRBV7-2 and TRBJ2-7; tentative D call: TRBD1 (5 bases). Trimming removed 6 bases at V and 5 bases at J, with 11 bases between. Germline CDR1 SGHTA, CDR2 FQGNSA. There are 12 residues in the CDR3. CDR3 DNA: TGTGCCAGCAGTACCCAGGGCGACGAGCAGTACTTC. Protein product: CASSTQGDEQYF.

This rearrangement joins TRBV13 to TRBJ2-7, with 11 positions matching TRBD2. The V segment lost 1 base and the J segment 3 bases; nucleotides outside the gene matches: 8. There are 17 residues in the CDR3. CDR1 is PRHDT, CDR2 FYEKMQ, per germline (reference sequence). The CDR3 sequence: CASSLASGGNGFYEQYF. The CDR3 bases are TGTGCCAGCAGCTTAGCTAGCGGGGGGAACGGATTCTACGAGCAGTACTTC.

In its sample, this clone was seen once. The chain combines TRBV28 with TRBJ2-7, with a weak D call TRBD2 (5 bases). CDR3 length equals 15 residues. CDR1 and CDR2 (germline): MDHEN, SYDVKM. V was clipped by 2 bases and J by 3 bases, with 14 bases between them. Here the CDR3 reads CASSLLALSFYEQYF. The CDR3 coding sequence is TGTGCCAGCAGTTTACTAGCTCTTAGCTTCTACGAGCAGTACTTC.

V and J are TRBV19 and TRBJ2-1; 7 bases fit TRBD1. The CDR3 sequence is 11 residues long. Germline values: CDR1 LNHDA, CDR2 SQIVND (reference sequence). The V segment lost 0 bases and the J segment 15 bases; nucleotides outside the gene matches: 2. The CDR3 reads CASSIEQGWFF. The DNA for the CDR3 is TGTGCCAGTAGTATAGAACAGGGGTGGTTCTTC.

CDR3 protein: CASSATLMGQPYGYTF. The CDR3 DNA is TGTGCCAGCAGCGCAACGTTGATGGGACAGCCCTATGGCTACACCTTC. The chain uses TRBV9 and TRBJ1-2, with 7 bases aligning to TRBD1. This CDR3 has 16 amino acids. Looked up from germline, CDR1 is SGDLS and CDR2 is YYNGEE. The V segment lost 3 bases and the J segment 4 bases; nucleotides outside the gene matches: 12.

In this sample, this clone turned up once. The J gene is TRBJ2-4, the V gene TRBV2; D gene ambiguous. Trimming stripped 6 bases from V and 1 base from J, with 10 bases between. The CDR3 loop spans 14 amino acids. From germline, CDR1 is SNHLY and CDR2 FYNNEI. CDR3 in DNA: TGTGCCAGCAGAAGAGAGATGGCCAAAAACATTCAGTACTTC. Its translation is CASRREMAKNIQYF.

V usage is TRBV5-1 and J usage is TRBJ1-2; D not certain. The V end was cut by 2 bases, the J end by 5 bases, with 7 bases between. The CDR3 totals 12 residues. Germline CDR1 SGHRS, CDR2 YFSETQ. In nucleotides, the CDR3 is TGCGCCAGCAGCTTCGAGGCGTATGGCTACACCTTC. It translates to CASSFEAYGYTF.

This rearrangement joins TRBV9 to TRBJ1-4, with D possibly being TRBD1 (6 bases). Germline CDR1 SGDLS, CDR2 YYNGEE. V lost 0 bases and J 1 base, leaving 7 bases between the germline ends. The CDR3 is 15 amino acids. The CDR3 loop is CASSVGRGTNEKLFF. The CDR3 DNA reads as TGTGCCAGCAGCGTAGGCAGGGGAACTAATGAAAAACTGTTTTTT.

The chain has TRBV5-1 and TRBJ2-1, with 10 nucleotides matching TRBD2. CDR1 is SGHRS and CDR2 is YFSETQ in the germline V gene. The CDR3 is made up of 15 amino acids. Trimming removed 1 base from V and 9 bases from J; junction bases left unmatched: 7. The CDR3 spells CASSLTLAGVTEQFF. The CDR3 region has the DNA TGCGCCAGCAGCTTGACTCTAGCGGGAGTTACTGAGCAGTTCTTC.

CDR3 residues: CASGLVPGVASNQPQHF. The CDR3 DNA sequence: TGTGCTAGTGGTTTGGTACCGGGGGTCGCAAGCAATCAGCCCCAGCATTTT. The V gene is TRBV12-5, the J gene TRBJ1-5; perhaps TRBD1 as D (5 bases). This CDR3 contains 17 residues. Trimming pared 0 bases from V and 1 base from J, leaving 13 bases between. CDR1 and CDR2 from the germline V gene are LGHNT and FRNRAP.

The J gene is TRBJ2-3, the V gene TRBV18; D is possibly TRBD2 (6 bases). CDR3 length: 13 residues. Trimming took 2 bases from V and 4 from J, leaving 7 bases between them. Germline V gene sequence: CDR1 KGHSH, CDR2 LQKENI. CDR3 loop: CASSPREADTQYF. CDR3 nucleotides: TGTGCCAGCTCACCAAGGGAGGCAGATACGCAGTATTTT. Looking up the rest from reference TRBV18 and TRBJ2-3 gives the full variable domain: NAGVMQNPRHLVRRRGQEARLRCSPMKGHSHVYWYRQLPEEGLKFMVYLQKENIIDESGMPKERFSAEFPKEGPSILRIQQVVRGDSAAYFCASSPREADTQYFGPGTRLTVL.

The table lists this clone with a count of one. The V gene is TRBV7-2, the J gene TRBJ2-3; TRBD1 is a possible D gene (5 bases). With 5 bases removed from V and 0 bases from J, the gap between germline ends came to 9 bases. CDR3 length: 14 residues. Germline CDR1 is SGHTA and CDR2 is FQGNSA. In DNA, the CDR3 is TGTGCCAGCAGCCGACAGTCTAGCACAGATACGCAGTATTTT. Protein: CASSRQSSTDTQYF. The whole variable domain, filled in from reference TRBV7-2 and TRBJ2-3, reads GAGVSQSPSNKVTEKGKDVELRCDPISGHTALYWYRQSLGQGLEFLIYFQGNSAPDKSGLPSDRFSAERTGGSVSTLTIQRTQQEDSAVYLCASSRQSSTDTQYFGPGTRLTVL.

The chain is built from TRBV4-1 and TRBJ2-1, with 8 bases lining up with TRBD1. The trim removed 3 bases at V and 8 bases at J, leaving 9 bases unmatched. Germline assignment: CDR1 MGHRA and CDR2 YSYEKL. This CDR3 contains 15 residues. The CDR3 sequence is CASSHSVTGADEQFF. The CDR3 DNA sequence: TGCGCCAGCAGCCACTCGGTGACAGGGGCGGATGAGCAGTTCTTC.